Described below is a single T cell receptor beta chain sequence and its context. The target antigen is unknown. The data belong to a study of T-cell memory formation after mild COVID-19. In the study overall: In these data, TCR clusters were largely donor specific. General study points: Those CD4+ clones that contracted were mainly in CM and EM (CD8+ ones in EMRA).

The TCR alpha and TCR beta cDNA libraries, bearing sample barcodes and UMIs, were generated by 5'RACE using constant-segment primers. In TCRdb, the 5' RACE reads were re-called with MiXCR into one record per CDR3 protein. The sample has 100,000 to 150,000 distinct CDR3 sequences; about 15% are singletons. Deletions cut 4 bases from V and 5 bases from J, with 17 bases between. The germline V gene encodes CDR1 LGHDT and CDR2 YNNKEL (reference sequence). There are 15 residues in the CDR3. The sample taken for sequencing was PBMCs or a T cell subset sorted from them (not recorded which). This chain links TRBV3-1 with TRBJ1-2; D is unclear. The receptor was derived from a man aged 18 to 30 who had mild COVID-19 (a few samples of this study predate the infection). Cell type and time point are not known. The chain's CDR3 is CASSRQLDVLYGYTF. The CDR3 DNA reads TGTGCCAGCAGCCGCCAATTGGACGTACTATATGGCTACACCTTC.